This T cell receptor beta chain was captured by sequencing in a study of cytomegalovirus exposure and HLA in healthy donors. Broader study findings: Only CMV serostatus was available as immune exposure information. In a later analysis, common viral pathogens appeared linked to several of the most significant clusters.

The PCR had 60 Vbeta and 13 Jbeta primers. TCRdb's copy holds only in-frame clones and misses some; the assay was immunoSEQ multiplex PCR. Seen here are 150,000 to 170,000 clones, 75% to 85% observed once, and the top ten hold around 6%. V shed 3 bases and J 6 bases; nucleotides not matched to a gene: 7. The CDR3 length is 15 residues. The germline CDR1 and CDR2 sequences are SGHAT and FQNNGV. For this clone: Its specificity is unknown.

The TCR sequence derives from a woman in her thirties or forties in good health and CMV-seropositive. Sequencing was done on a sample of PBMCs. The chain employs TRBV11-2 and TRBJ1-4; 7 bases agree with TRBD1. Here the CDR3 DNA reads TGTGCCAGCAGCTTCTCCCTACAGGGGCATGAAAAACTGTTTTTT. As protein: CASSFSLQGHEKLFF.